A single TCR beta chain is shown here with its context. The antigen remains undetermined. TCRdb reprocessed the 5' RACE reads via MiXCR and lists one record per CDR3 protein. The sample holds under 250,000 distinct CDR3 sequences, about a tenth seen once. The data originate from a study of identical twins. Points from the study as a whole: Rather than following the same donors, the conclusions depended on cross-sectional statistical analysis.

With 7 bases removed from V and 3 bases from J, the gap between germline ends came to 16 bases. The germline CDR1 and CDR2 sequences are DFQATT and SNEGSKA (reference sequence). The CDR3 runs 14 residues. This receptor was taken from a woman aged 18-35 years in good health. This chain connects TRBV20-1 to TRBJ2-1; TRBD2 is a possible D gene (5 bases). The material sequenced was memory (CD45RO+) T cells sorted from blood. The CDR3 protein is CSGAQARGYNEQFF. The CDR3 nucleotides read TGCAGTGGGGCCCAGGCACGGGGCTACAATGAGCAGTTCTTC.